This entry lists 19 T cell receptor beta chains sequenced from one sample in a study of early T cells in non-severe SARS-CoV-2 infection (dated by TCRdb to the early 2020s). The library came from 5' RACE. Sequencing instrument: NextSeq 500. TCRdb reworked the public reads: Q25 trimming with fastp, MiXCR clone assembly, productive beta chains retained. When rows share a CDR3 protein, they turn into one entry using the most common DNA and genes. This sample gives more than 45,000 distinct CDR3 sequences in total; roughly 5.9% of them show up just once. 6.8% of the sample lies in the top ten. Input material: whole blood. The receptor set was obtained from an adult who was a healthcare worker with PCR-confirmed SARS-CoV-2 infection or an uninfected control (not recorded which).

This clonotype was detected many times. The chain combines TRBV18 with TRBJ1-5; no clear D gene. Germline-derived CDR1 and CDR2 are KGHSH and LQKENI. The CDR3 runs to 14 residues. Trimming stripped 8 bases from V and 1 base from J, with 12 bases between. This chain's CDR3 is CASAGSGSNQPQHF. The CDR3 DNA reads TGTGCCAGCGCCGGAAGTGGGAGCAATCAGCCCCAGCATTTT.

This clonotype was seen repeatedly, ten times or more. The chain links TRBV20-1 to TRBJ1-5; D unclear. This CDR3 comprises 14 residues. Germline V gene sequence: CDR1 DFQATT, CDR2 SNEGSKA (reference sequence). V was trimmed by 1 base and J by 4 bases, leaving 11 bases between them. CDR3 amino acids: CSARGDGINQPQHF. The CDR3 nucleotides read TGCAGTGCTAGAGGAGACGGCATAAATCAGCCCCAGCATTTT.

This clonotype was seen a few times. J is TRBJ2-7 and V is TRBV3-2; the listed D gene, TRBD1, was not tested against the DNA. TRBV3-2 is an annotated pseudogene. CDR3 length: 14 amino acids. The CDR3 loop is CASTQGVSTYEQYF. The CDR3 DNA sequence: TGTGCCAGCACCCAGGGGGTTTCAACCTACGAGCAGTACTTC.

In this sample, this clonotype turned up a few times. V gene TRBV24-1 combines with J gene TRBJ2-3; 7 nucleotides line up with TRBD1. Trimming removed 2 bases from V and 5 bases from J; junction bases left unmatched: 6. CDR1 is KGHDR and CDR2 is SFDVKD in the germline V gene. The CDR3 runs 15 residues. The CDR3 here is CATSDWVGGVDTQYF. The CDR3 nucleotides read TGTGCCACCAGTGATTGGGTAGGGGGCGTAGATACGCAGTATTTT.

This clonotype was counted a few times. This chain joins TRBV5-1 and TRBJ1-3, with D hard to call. The CDR3 contains 14 residues. Per the germline V gene, CDR1 is SGHRS and CDR2 is YFSETQ. Between the trimmed V and J ends, which lost 0 bases and 4 bases, there was a span of 8 bases. The CDR3 protein is CASSLEATGNTIYF. CDR3 coding DNA: TGCGCCAGCAGCTTGGAAGCCACCGGAAACACCATATATTTT. Full variable domain (missing parts from reference TRBV5-1 and TRBJ1-3): KAGVTQTPRYLIKTRGQQVTLSCSPISGHRSVSWYQQTPGQGLQFLFEYFSETQRNKGNFPGRFSGRQFSNSRSEMNVSTLELGDSALYLCASSLEATGNTIYFGEGSWLTVV.

In this sample, this clonotype turned up a few times. The chain employs TRBV5-6 and TRBJ1-1; D not resolved. The CDR3 contains 12 residues. Germline values: CDR1 SGHDT, CDR2 YYEEEE. V lost 9 bases and J lost 1, with 10 bases in between. CDR3 region: CATRAGNTEAFF. The CDR3 bases are TGTGCCACCCGGGCAGGGAACACTGAAGCTTTCTTT.

This clonotype was detected many times. The chain uses TRBV4-3 and TRBJ2-2, with no clear D. The CDR3 runs to 14 residues. Trimming left V 0 bases short and J 2 bases short, with 4 bases between. The germline V gene encodes CDR1 LGHNA and CDR2 YSLEER. CDR3 region: CASSQDINTGELFF. In nucleotides, the CDR3 is TGCGCCAGCAGCCAAGATATCAACACCGGGGAGCTGTTTTTT.

This clonotype was seen repeatedly, ten times or more. J is TRBJ1-2 and V is TRBV30; D is unclear. There are 13 residues in the CDR3. The germline gives CDR1 GTSNPN, CDR2 SVGIG (reference sequence). The V end lost 2 bases, the J end lost 7 bases, and 14 bases lay between the germline ends. CDR3 coding DNA: TGTGCCTGGAGTTCCCCTCTCTTAGGTGGCTACACCTTC. It is translated as CAWSSPLLGGYTF.

V and J are TRBV28 and TRBJ2-4; 8 positions agree with TRBD1. This CDR3 contains 15 residues. Looked up from germline, CDR1 is MDHEN and CDR2 is SYDVKM. V dropped 2 bases and J dropped 9; count of bases not matched to a gene: 9. This CDR3 is CASSLNHPGQAIQYF. The CDR3 DNA reads as TGTGCCAGCAGTTTAAACCATCCGGGACAGGCCATTCAGTACTTC.

The table lists this clonotype with many counts. This chain joins TRBV6-5 and TRBJ1-1; 10 positions agree with TRBD1. The CDR3 totals 17 residues. V was pared by 6 bases and J by 1 base, with 11 bases of the junction left unmatched. The germline gives CDR1 MNHEY, CDR2 SVGAGI. CDR3 DNA sequence: TGTGCCAGCAGGTCCGGGACAGGGGTTACCGGGAACACTGAAGCTTTCTTT. This gives the protein CASRSGTGVTGNTEAFF.

V and J are TRBV4-1 and TRBJ2-3; D call uncertain. V was trimmed by 0 bases and J by 4 bases, leaving 2 bases between them. This CDR3 is built from 12 residues. Germline loops: CDR1 MGHRA, CDR2 YSYEKL. The CDR3 reads CASSQDSDTQYF. The CDR3, as DNA: TGCGCCAGCAGCCAAGATTCAGATACGCAGTATTTT.

This clonotype has just a few counts. The rearrangement joins TRBV2 to TRBJ1-5; D might be TRBD1 (5 bases). V was shortened by 10 bases and J by 2 bases, with 15 bases between the two germline ends. Germline CDR1 is SNHLY and CDR2 is FYNNEI. The CDR3 extends over 14 amino acids. The CDR3 sequence: CATQGGIGNQPQHF. In DNA, the CDR3 is TGTGCCACCCAGGGCGGAATCGGCAATCAGCCCCAGCATTTT.

V is TRBV13 and J is TRBJ2-3; TRBD1 matches 8 bases. V shed 5 bases, J shed 1 base, and the junction held 5 bases outside the gene matches. Germline assignment: CDR1 PRHDT and CDR2 FYEKMQ (reference sequence). The CDR3 runs to 15 residues. CDR3 sequence reads: CASSPLTGGTDTQYF. CDR3 nucleotides: TGTGCCAGCAGCCCACTGACAGGGGGCACAGATACGCAGTATTTT. The variable domain in full, with the rest retrieved from reference TRBV13 and TRBJ2-3, is AAGVIQSPRHLIKEKRETATLKCYPIPRHDTVYWYQQGPGQDPQFLISFYEKMQSDKGSIPDRFSAQQFSDYHSELNMSSLELGDSALYFCASSPLTGGTDTQYFGPGTRLTVL.

This clonotype was picked up many times. The genes are TRBV6-1 and TRBJ1-5; D is unclear. Germline V lookup: CDR1 MNHNS, CDR2 SASEGT. The CDR3 has 18 residues. V dropped 6 bases and J dropped 2 bases, with 23 bases sitting between them. The CDR3 DNA sequence: TGTGCCAGCAGGTTTGAAAAGGAGGGTTTCTCGGGCAATCAGCCCCAGCATTTT. Translating it yields CASRFEKEGFSGNQPQHF.

This clonotype was seen repeatedly, ten times or more. The genes are TRBV7-6 and TRBJ1-1; D unclear. The ends were cut back, 4 bases at V and 2 bases at J, with 8 bases in the middle. The CDR3 loop spans 13 amino acids. Germline values: CDR1 SGHVS, CDR2 FNYEAQ. CDR3 DNA sequence: TGTGCCAGCAGCTCCTCTGGCAACACTGAAGCTTTCTTT. It translates to CASSSSGNTEAFF.

This clonotype was recorded many times. In nucleotides, the CDR3 is TGTGCCAGCAGCGCAAGGGGGGCAGGATGGGACTTGAACACTGAAGCTTTCTTT. As protein: CASSARGAGWDLNTEAFF. The chain uses TRBV7-2 and TRBJ1-1; D is perhaps TRBD1 (6 bases). The length of the CDR3 is 18 residues. The germline V and J ends were trimmed by 5 bases and 0 bases, with 22 bases remaining between them. Germline V lookup: CDR1 SGHTA, CDR2 FQGNSA.

The chain links TRBV11-2 to TRBJ2-3, with a weak D call TRBD2 (5 bases). Germline CDR1 is SGHAT and CDR2 is FQNNGV. V was cut by 4 bases and J by 3 bases, with 14 bases left in between. CDR3 size: 15 residues. In DNA, the CDR3 is TGTGCCAGCAGCTCAAGACACCCGGGGACAGATACGCAGTATTTT. It yields the protein CASSSRHPGTDTQYF.

This clonotype was counted many times. This chain connects TRBV20-1 to TRBJ2-7; 7 bases agree with TRBD1. This CDR3 has 15 amino acids. The V and J ends lost 6 bases and 4 bases, in that order; junction bases with no gene match: 15. From germline, CDR1 is DFQATT and CDR2 SNEGSKA (reference sequence). CDR3: CSATPGETGRYEQYF. The CDR3 DNA is TGCAGTGCCACCCCGGGTGAGACAGGGCGATACGAGCAGTACTTC.

This chain uses TRBV6-5 with TRBJ1-2; D not resolved. This CDR3 contains 16 residues. V was trimmed by 4 bases and J by 3 bases, leaving 18 bases between them. Germline assignment: CDR1 MNHEY and CDR2 SVGAGI. CDR3 protein: CASSSLPRARDYGYTF. DNA for the CDR3: TGTGCCAGCAGTTCCCTCCCCCGGGCTAGGGACTATGGCTACACCTTC.